A single sample is the source of the 32 T cell receptor beta chains below, sequenced in a study of monozygotic twins with cystic fibrosis (dated by TCRdb to the early 2020s). Libraries came from the immunoSEQ multiplex PCR assay. The clones in this table, taken by TCRdb from immuneACCESS, are in-frame only. Not every clone is retained; where verified, under half of the shortfall comes from an unresolved V gene, and the cause of the rest is unknown. The sample table shows more than 12,000 clones, and around 84% are seen once. The ten largest account for 0.85% to 1.2% of the sample. What was sequenced was blood. The receptors come from a boy aged 5-17 years with cystic fibrosis.

This sequence joins TRBV6-5 and TRBJ1-6, with a tentative D call TRBD1 (6 bases). The germline gives CDR1 MNHEY, CDR2 SVGAGI. There are 14 residues in the CDR3. V was shortened by 6 bases and J by 5 bases, with 11 bases between the two germline ends. CDR3: CASSYRENNSPLHF. The CDR3 DNA follows: TGTGCCAGCAGCTACAGGGAGAATAATTCACCCCTCCACTTT.

This clone was counted between two and nine times. CDR3 in amino acids: CASSVADSRLYGYTF. The CDR3 bases are TGTGCCAGCAGCGTAGCAGACTCAAGGTTATATGGCTACACCTTC. The chain couples TRBV9 to TRBJ1-2; D gene ambiguous. Per germline, CDR1 SGDLS and CDR2 YYNGEE. The CDR3 covers 15 residues. The V and J ends lost 0 bases and 5 bases respectively, with 14 bases between them.

This clone was counted once. The CDR3: CASSPGPTLRNEQFF. The CDR3 DNA reads as TGTGCCAGCAGCCCCGGGCCTACTCTAAGGAATGAGCAGTTCTTC. The chain has TRBV9 and TRBJ2-1; D remains unclear. Trimming cost V 4 bases and J 7 bases, with 18 bases left between them. The CDR3 consists of 15 residues. The germline gives CDR1 SGDLS, CDR2 YYNGEE. Full variable domain (rest looked up from reference TRBV9 and TRBJ2-1): DSGVTQTPKHLITATGQRVTLRCSPRSGDLSVYWYQQSLDQGLQFLIQYYNGEERAKGNILERFSAQQFPDLHSELNLSSLELGDSALYFCASSPGPTLRNEQFFGPGTRLTVL.

The rearrangement joins TRBV5-6 to TRBJ1-2, with TRBD1 as a possible D gene (6 bases). Per germline, CDR1 SGHDT and CDR2 YYEEEE. V lost 7 bases to trimming and J lost 4 bases, with 20 bases between them. The CDR3 is 15 residues long. CDR3 sequence reads: CASRPKGRGLYGYTF. The CDR3 DNA is TGTGCCAGCCGCCCGAAAGGCAGGGGCCTCTATGGCTACACCTTC.

The V gene is TRBV10-3, the J gene TRBJ1-1; TRBD1 is a possible D gene (6 bases). The CDR3 covers 16 residues. V was shortened by 6 bases and J by 4 bases, with 21 bases between the two germline ends. Germline V gene lookup returns CDR1 ENHRY and CDR2 SYGVKD. CDR3 nucleotides: TGTGCCATCAGCGCTAGAAGTGGACAGCTGAGCACTGAAGCTTTCTTT. Encoded protein: CAISARSGQLSTEAFF.

The chain couples TRBV28 to TRBJ1-5; 7 nucleotides line up with TRBD1. This CDR3 comprises 16 residues. CDR1 MDHEN and CDR2 SYDVKM come from the germline V gene. Germline trimming cut 5 bases from V and 9 bases from J; bases unmatched to any gene: 16. CDR3 nucleotide sequence: TGTGCCAGCAGTGACGGCGGAGACAGGGTCCTGGGGCCCCAGCATTTT. Encoded protein: CASSDGGDRVLGPQHF.

The chain links TRBV12-5 to TRBJ2-5; D not certain. Per the germline V gene, CDR1 is LGHNT and CDR2 is FRNRAP. The CDR3 extends over 14 amino acids. V lost 4 bases, J lost 1 base, and 10 bases lay in between. Written as DNA, the CDR3 is TGTGCTAGTGGTTCGCTTAACCTCCAAGAGACCCAGTACTTC. It encodes CASGSLNLQETQYF.

This chain connects TRBV4-1 to TRBJ2-1; 8 bases align to TRBD2. The CDR3 extends over 14 amino acids. Germline values: CDR1 MGHRA, CDR2 YSYEKL. Losses at the gene ends were 3 bases for V and 8 bases for J; bases not matched to a gene: 6. CDR3 sequence (DNA): TGCGCCAGCAGCCACGGGACTAGTATCGATGAGCAGTTCTTC. Encoded protein: CASSHGTSIDEQFF.

The gene calls are TRBV7-9 and TRBJ2-7; D uncertain. V shed 0 bases and J shed 3 bases, with 6 bases lying between them. CDR1 SEHNR and CDR2 FQNEAQ come from the germline V gene (reference sequence). This CDR3 has 13 amino acids. The CDR3 spells CASSLAPVYEQYF. The CDR3 nucleotides are TGTGCCAGCAGCTTAGCGCCCGTCTACGAGCAGTACTTC.

This clone was found once. V gene TRBV6-6 combines with J gene TRBJ1-2; D is uncertain. The CDR3 has 14 amino acids. CDR1 and CDR2 (germline): MNHNY, SVGAGI (reference sequence). V was cut by 2 bases and J by 4 bases, with 11 bases left in between. CDR3 in amino acids: CASSYVAARYGYTF. The DNA for the CDR3 is TGTGCCAGCAGTTACGTGGCAGCTCGCTATGGCTACACCTTC.

This clone was counted a few times. V usage is TRBV7-8 and J usage is TRBJ1-5, with D possibly TRBD1 on 5 matching bases. The germline gives CDR1 SGHVS, CDR2 FQNEAQ. The CDR3 sequence is 16 residues long. V dropped 0 bases and J dropped 0 bases, with 9 bases sitting between them. The CDR3 region has the DNA TGTGCCAGCAGCTTAGCTATACAGGCTAGCAATCAGCCCCAGCATTTT. Translating it yields CASSLAIQASNQPQHF.

The chain links TRBV7-9 to TRBJ1-5; 9 nucleotides agree with TRBD1. The junction had 3 bases not matched to a gene; V was cut back by 4 bases and J by 8 bases. The CDR3 sequence is 13 residues long. Germline CDR1 reads SEHNR; CDR2 reads FQNEAQ (reference sequence). CDR3: CASSWGQGEPQHF. CDR3 bases: TGTGCCAGCAGCTGGGGACAGGGCGAGCCCCAGCATTTT.

The CDR3 here is CASSLVGTALYGYTF. CDR3 coding DNA: TGTGCCAGCAGCTTAGTTGGGACAGCCTTATATGGCTACACCTTC. This chain links TRBV11-3 with TRBJ1-2; TRBD1 matches 7 bases. The CDR3 has 15 residues. Losses at the gene ends were 1 base for V and 5 bases for J; bases not matched to a gene: 7. From germline, CDR1 is SGHNT and CDR2 YENEEA.

The V gene is TRBV2, the J gene TRBJ1-1; D unclear. The CDR3 totals 12 residues. The germline V gene encodes CDR1 SNHLY and CDR2 FYNNEI. V gave up 4 bases and J gave up 6 bases, with 9 bases separating them. The DNA for the CDR3 is TGTGCCAGCAGTGCTGACGTCCCTGAAGCTTTCTTT. The encoded protein is CASSADVPEAFF.

The rearrangement joins TRBV2 to TRBJ2-1; perhaps D is TRBD1 or TRBD2 (5 bases each). V shed 7 bases and J shed 8 bases, with 12 bases lying between them. The CDR3 spans 12 residues. Germline V gene lookup returns CDR1 SNHLY and CDR2 FYNNEI. The CDR3 DNA reads as TGTGCCAGCAATTTGGGGGTCCATGAGCAGTTCTTC. This encodes CASNLGVHEQFF.

This chain links TRBV19 with TRBJ1-2; D uncertain. CDR3 size: 13 residues. Germline V gene data show CDR1 as LNHDA and CDR2 as SQIVND (reference sequence). Between the trimmed V and J ends, which lost 4 bases and 0 bases, there was a span of 6 bases. The CDR3 DNA follows: TGTGCCAGTAGTAGGATATCTAACTATGGCTACACCTTC. Translated, it gives CASSRISNYGYTF.

The chain joins TRBV5-4 to TRBJ1-5, with no clear D. V lost 0 bases and J lost 0, with 4 bases in between. Germline CDR1 is SGHNT and CDR2 is YYREEE (reference sequence). CDR3 length: 14 residues. The CDR3 DNA reads TGTGCCAGCAGCTTGGGGGGTAGCAATCAGCCCCAGCATTTT. This codes for CASSLGGSNQPQHF.

The chain carries TRBV5-6 and TRBJ2-6; D is perhaps TRBD1 or TRBD2 (5 bases each). Trimming removed 8 bases at V and 0 bases at J, with 9 bases between. The CDR3 length is 14 residues. Germline CDR1 and CDR2: SGHDT and YYEEEE. The CDR3 DNA follows: TGTGCCAGTGCCGGGACCTCTGGGGCCAACGTCCTGACTTTC. It yields the protein CASAGTSGANVLTF.

The chain joins TRBV2 to TRBJ1-1, with 10 bases aligning to TRBD1. After removal of 8 bases from V and 8 bases from J, the junction contained 11 bases not matched to a gene. Germline V gene lookup returns CDR1 SNHLY and CDR2 FYNNEI. The CDR3 is 14 residues long. The CDR3 reads CASLIETGGLEAFF. CDR3 nucleotide sequence: TGTGCCAGCCTCATTGAGACAGGGGGCCTAGAAGCTTTCTTT.

The V call is TRBV6-1, the J call TRBJ2-7, with D possibly being TRBD1 (5 bases). Trimming stripped 8 bases from V and 5 bases from J, with 13 bases between. The CDR3 sequence is 12 residues long. Germline V gives CDR1 MNHNS, CDR2 SASEGT. The CDR3 is CASLDTAHEQYF. The CDR3 nucleotides read TGTGCCAGCCTGGACACAGCGCACGAGCAGTACTTC.

V is TRBV6-1 and J is TRBJ1-2; no clear D gene. CDR1 is MNHNS and CDR2 is SASEGT in the germline V gene. The CDR3 is 12 residues long. The CDR3 region has the DNA TGTGCTAGTACGGAGGTGACCTATGGCTACACCTTC. This codes for CASTEVTYGYTF.

J is TRBJ2-7 and V is TRBV5-4; D unclear. V lost 3 bases and J 1 base, leaving 2 bases between the germline ends. The length of the CDR3 is 11 residues. CDR1 and CDR2 (germline): SGHNT, YYREEE (reference sequence). The CDR3 here is CASSSSYEQYF. CDR3 DNA: TGTGCCAGCAGCTCATCCTACGAGCAGTACTTC.

The chain employs TRBV6-1 and TRBJ1-2, with 7 positions matching TRBD1. V lost 1 base, J lost 5 bases, and 13 bases stayed unmatched. CDR3 size: 17 residues. The germline V gene encodes CDR1 MNHNS and CDR2 SASEGT. This CDR3 reads CASSEGISPGQLYGYTF. CDR3 sequence (DNA): TGTGCCAGCAGTGAAGGCATTTCACCGGGACAGCTATATGGCTACACCTTC.

This clone was seen a handful of times. The CDR3 sequence is CASSEAGYEQYF. CDR3 sequence (DNA): TGTGCCAGCAGTGAAGCGGGTTACGAGCAGTACTTC. The chain carries TRBV2 and TRBJ2-7; D ambiguous. Trimming left V 0 bases short and J 4 bases short, with 4 bases between. CDR1 and CDR2 from the germline V gene are SNHLY and FYNNEI. This CDR3 region has 12 residues.

The V call is TRBV19, the J call TRBJ2-7; possibly TRBD1 for D (6 bases). Per the germline V gene, CDR1 is LNHDA and CDR2 is SQIVND (reference sequence). This CDR3 has 12 residues. The ends were cut back, 6 bases at V and 3 bases at J, with 9 bases in the middle. The CDR3 loop is CASSPTGYEQYF. In DNA, the CDR3 is TGTGCCAGTAGCCCGACAGGCTACGAGCAGTACTTC.

This chain uses TRBV11-2 with TRBJ1-6; 7 nucleotides line up with TRBD1. The CDR3 is 14 amino acids. J was trimmed by 9 bases and V by 6 bases; bases with no gene match: 8. Germline V gene sequence: CDR1 SGHAT, CDR2 FQNNGV. The CDR3 is CASRQGLGLSPLHF. The CDR3 coding sequence is TGTGCCAGCAGACAGGGGCTAGGCCTTTCACCCCTCCACTTT.

The chain joins TRBV27 to TRBJ1-2; maybe TRBD1 (5 bases). V dropped 1 base and J dropped 5 bases, with 14 bases sitting between them. The CDR3 has 15 residues. In germline, CDR1 is MNHEY, CDR2 SMNVEV (reference sequence). The DNA of the CDR3 is TGTGCCAGCAGTTTATGGGGGGACCCGTATTATGGCTACACCTTC. Its protein is CASSLWGDPYYGYTF.

The chain employs TRBV2 and TRBJ1-4, with 8 bases matching TRBD1. Unmatched junction bases numbered 8, after V lost 2 bases and J lost 0 bases. Germline CDR1 SNHLY, CDR2 FYNNEI. This CDR3 has 18 amino acids. Written as DNA, the CDR3 is TGTGCCAGCAGTGAATCCGGGACAGGATCTGCAACTAATGAAAAACTGTTTTTT. This translates into CASSESGTGSATNEKLFF. Full variable domain (rest looked up from reference TRBV2 and TRBJ1-4): EPEVTQTPSHQVTQMGQEVILRCVPISNHLYFYWYRQILGQKVEFLVSFYNNEISEKSEIFDDQFSVERPDGSNFTLKIRSTKLEDSAMYFCASSESGTGSATNEKLFFGSGTQLSVL.

This clone was seen only once. This chain connects TRBV7-8 to TRBJ1-1, with D possibly being TRBD1 (6 bases). V dropped 4 bases and J dropped 3 bases, with 18 bases sitting between them. The CDR3 loop spans 16 amino acids. CDR1 is SGHVS and CDR2 is FQNEAQ in the germline V gene. CDR3 residues: CASSSPDWGADTEAFF. The CDR3 DNA follows: TGTGCCAGCAGCTCCCCTGACTGGGGGGCTGACACTGAAGCTTTCTTT.

The chain couples TRBV5-1 to TRBJ2-3, with a weak D call TRBD1 (6 bases). The CDR3 consists of 16 residues. V dropped 0 bases and J dropped 2 bases, with 13 bases sitting between them. CDR1 is SGHRS and CDR2 is YFSETQ in the germline V gene. The CDR3 sequence is CASSLAAGDYTDTQYF. The CDR3 DNA is TGCGCCAGCAGCTTGGCGGCAGGGGATTACACAGATACGCAGTATTTT.

The chain uses TRBV4-1 and TRBJ2-7; 7 positions agree with TRBD1. This CDR3 has 16 amino acids. The ends lost 4 bases at V and 6 bases at J; junction bases unmatched: 15. Germline V gives CDR1 MGHRA, CDR2 YSYEKL. The CDR3 DNA follows: TGCGCCAGCAGCCTCAACGAGGGGGCAGGTCGACCCGAGCAGTACTTC. Its translation: CASSLNEGAGRPEQYF.

The chain couples TRBV7-9 to TRBJ1-6, with 7 bases identical to TRBD1. J gave up 7 bases and V 6 bases, and 9 bases lay outside the gene matches. This CDR3 contains 15 residues. Germline loops: CDR1 SEHNR, CDR2 FQNEAQ (reference sequence). CDR3 amino acids: CASSRLGTENSPLHF. The CDR3 DNA follows: TGTGCCAGCAGTCGTCTGGGGACAGAGAATTCACCCCTCCACTTT.